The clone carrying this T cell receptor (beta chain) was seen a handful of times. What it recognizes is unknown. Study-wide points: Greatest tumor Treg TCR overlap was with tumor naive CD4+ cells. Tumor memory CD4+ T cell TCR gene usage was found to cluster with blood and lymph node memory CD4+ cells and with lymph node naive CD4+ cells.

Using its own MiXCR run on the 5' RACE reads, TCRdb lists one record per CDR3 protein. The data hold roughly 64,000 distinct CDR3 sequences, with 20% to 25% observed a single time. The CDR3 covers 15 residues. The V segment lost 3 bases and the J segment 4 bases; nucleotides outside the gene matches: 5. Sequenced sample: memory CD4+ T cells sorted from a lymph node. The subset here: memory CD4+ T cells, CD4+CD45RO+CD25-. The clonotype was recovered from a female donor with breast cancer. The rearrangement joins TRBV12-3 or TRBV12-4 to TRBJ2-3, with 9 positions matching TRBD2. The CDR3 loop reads CASSLWREGADTQYF. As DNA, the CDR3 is TGTGCCAGCAGTTTGTGGCGGGAGGGCGCAGATACGCAGTATTTT.